The entry below describes one T cell receptor (beta chain). This entry is derived from a study of shared clonotypes between healthy human individuals. Method: immunoSEQ multiplex PCR; TCRdb's copy keeps in-frame clones and lacks some. Of roughly 1,600,000 clones listed, approximately 98.5% are singletons. Trimming pared 6 bases from V and 4 bases from J, leaving 19 bases between. Germline CDR1 and CDR2: MNHEY and SVGAGI. The CDR3 sequence is 15 residues long. Sequencing was done on a sample of naive CD4+ T cells sorted from blood. Subset noted: CD45RA+ positively selected. This TCR was sampled from a man aged 25 to 45 in good health. The gene calls are TRBV6-5 and TRBJ2-7, with D perhaps matching TRBD1 or TRBD2 (5 bases each). This chain's CDR3 is CASRETGDPSYEQYF. Here the CDR3 DNA reads TGTGCCAGCAGAGAGACCGGGGACCCATCTTACGAGCAGTACTTC.